Presented here are 18 T cell receptor beta chains from one specimen sequenced in a study of blood T cell repertoires in COVID-19. Measured with immunoSEQ multiplex PCR; TCRdb has only the in-frame clones, and not every one. The sample comprises about 98,000 clones, around nine tenths of which are singletons, and 9% to 12% rests with the top ten. The sequencing sample was made of peripheral blood. These receptors all come from a man aged 50-59 years with acute or convalescent COVID-19.

The V gene is TRBV7-8, the J gene TRBJ1-2; no clear D gene. The germline CDR1 and CDR2 sequences are SGHVS and FQNEAQ. CDR3 length: 13 residues. The germline V and J ends were trimmed by 7 bases and 6 bases, with 15 bases remaining between them. The CDR3: CASTHLHADGYTF. The CDR3 DNA reads TGTGCCAGCACCCATCTACACGCGGATGGCTACACCTTC.

The V and J genes are TRBV11-2 and TRBJ2-7; 7 bases agree with TRBD2. CDR1 SGHAT and CDR2 FQNNGV come from the germline V gene. V trimming: 1 base; J trimming: 1 base; junction bases outside the gene matches: 10. This CDR3 region has 17 residues. The CDR3 nucleotides are TGTGCCAGCAGCTTAGTTTTTGGGGGAGGGAGTTCCTACGAGCAGTACTTC. This encodes CASSLVFGGGSSYEQYF. Full variable domain (outside the CDR3, taken from reference TRBV11-2 and TRBJ2-7): EAGVAQSPRYKIIEKRQSVAFWCNPISGHATLYWYQQILGQGPKLLIQFQNNGVVDDSQLPKDRFSAERLKGVDSTLKIQPAKLEDSAVYLCASSLVFGGGSSYEQYFGPGTRLTVT.

The rearrangement joins TRBV4-1 to TRBJ2-3, with 9 positions matching TRBD2. Germline V gives CDR1 MGHRA, CDR2 YSYEKL. Losses at the gene ends were 0 bases for V and 4 bases for J; bases not matched to a gene: 5. The CDR3 is 16 residues long. The CDR3: CASSQEEIAGADTQYF. The CDR3 DNA is TGCGCCAGCAGCCAAGAAGAAATAGCGGGAGCAGATACGCAGTATTTT.

The chain couples TRBV12-3 or TRBV12-4 to TRBJ1-4; D is uncertain. The ends were cut back, 8 bases at V and 0 bases at J, with 7 bases in the middle. CDR3 size: 13 residues. The CDR3 DNA reads as TGTGCCAGCGGTGAGCCAACTAATGAAAAACTGTTTTTT. Encoded protein: CASGEPTNEKLFF.

The sample holds one count of this clone. V usage is TRBV9 and J usage is TRBJ2-1; maybe TRBD1 (6 bases). The CDR3 is 14 residues long. Germline lookup yields CDR1 SGDLS and CDR2 YYNGEE. Trimming took off 0 bases at V and 8 bases at J, with 12 bases between the two ends. The CDR3 sequence is CASSVGRGMHEQFF. In DNA form, the CDR3 reads TGTGCCAGCAGCGTAGGAAGGGGGATGCATGAGCAGTTCTTC.

This clone was seen a single time. This rearrangement joins TRBV4-1 to TRBJ1-6, with D possibly being TRBD1 (5 bases). Between the trimmed V and J ends, which lost 0 bases and 9 bases, there was a span of 12 bases. Per germline, CDR1 MGHRA and CDR2 YSYEKL. CDR3 length: 15 residues. This chain's CDR3 is CASSQDRGSGSPLHF. CDR3 coding DNA: TGCGCCAGCAGCCAAGATCGGGGGTCCGGTTCACCCCTCCACTTT.

This chain joins TRBV10-1 and TRBJ2-1; D is possibly TRBD2 (5 bases). Germline loops: CDR1 WNHNN, CDR2 SYGVQD (reference sequence). The CDR3 is 15 residues long. V lost 4 bases and J 4 bases, leaving 14 bases between the germline ends. CDR3 sequence (DNA): TGCGCCAGCAGTGTGGGAGTAGCTGGATACAATGAGCAGTTCTTC. Its translation is CASSVGVAGYNEQFF.

The chain couples TRBV11-2 to TRBJ2-1; 9 nucleotides line up with TRBD1. After removal of 5 bases from V and 9 bases from J, the junction contained 11 bases not matched to a gene. In germline, CDR1 is SGHAT, CDR2 FQNNGV. The CDR3 runs to 15 residues. The DNA of the CDR3 is TGTGCCAGCAGCCTCACAGGGGGCGCATCTGGTGAGCAGTTCTTC. Translated, it gives CASSLTGGASGEQFF.

This chain joins TRBV24-1 and TRBJ2-2, with TRBD2 matching over 16 bases. Unmatched junction bases numbered 13, after V lost 4 bases and J lost 3 bases. This CDR3 spans 21 amino acids. Germline lookup yields CDR1 KGHDR and CDR2 SFDVKD. The CDR3 nucleotides read TGTGCCACCAGTGACACCCGTACCGGGACTAGCGGGAGGGCCTACACCGGGGAGCTGTTTTTT. Its translation: CATSDTRTGTSGRAYTGELFF.

In its sample, this clone was seen a few times. The rearrangement links TRBV18 to TRBJ1-2, with D hard to call. The V gene's germline CDR1 is KGHSH and CDR2 LQKENI. V lost 0 bases and J 4 bases, leaving 15 bases between the germline ends. CDR3 size: 16 residues. The CDR3 protein is CASSPPAGSGFYGYTF. CDR3 coding DNA: TGTGCCAGCTCACCACCCGCGGGGTCCGGATTCTATGGCTACACCTTC. The whole variable domain, remainder taken from reference TRBV18 and TRBJ1-2, is NAGVMQNPRHLVRRRGQEARLRCSPMKGHSHVYWYRQLPEEGLKFMVYLQKENIIDESGMPKERFSAEFPKEGPSILRIQQVVRGDSAAYFCASSPPAGSGFYGYTFGSGTRLTVV.

V and J are TRBV7-3 and TRBJ2-2; possible D gene TRBD2, 5 bases. Germline V gene sequence: CDR1 SGHTA, CDR2 FQGTGA. V lost 6 bases and J lost 0, with 8 bases in between. CDR3 length: 14 amino acids. The CDR3 loop reads CASRLDSNTGELFF. Here the CDR3 DNA reads TGTGCCAGCAGGTTGGACTCGAACACCGGGGAGCTGTTTTTT.

Concerning this clone itself: One end of the junction is discordant with germline, which a read error may explain. The CDR3 sequence is CASSGNYRGDF. CDR3 in DNA: TGTGCCAGCAGCGGAAATTACAGGGGAGACTTT. V and J are TRBV7-9 and TRBJ1-1, with 7 bases lining up with TRBD1. CDR1 SEHNR and CDR2 FQNEAQ come from the germline V gene (reference sequence). CDR3 length: 11 residues. Full variable domain (outside the CDR3, taken from reference TRBV7-9 and TRBJ1-1): DTGVSQNPRHKITKRGQNVTFRCDPISEHNRLYWYRQTLGQGPEFLTYFQNEAQLEKSRLLSDRFSAERPKGSFSTLEIQRTEQGDSAMYLCASSGNYRGDFGQGTRLTVV.

The rearrangement joins TRBV11-2 to TRBJ2-7; 13 bases map to TRBD2. J lost 5 bases, V lost 5 bases, and 9 bases had no gene match. The length of the CDR3 is 16 residues. The germline gives CDR1 SGHAT, CDR2 FQNNGV. The CDR3 bases are TGTGCCAGCAGCCGACTAGCGGGAGGACCAAGGGACGAGCAGTACTTC. Translated, it gives CASSRLAGGPRDEQYF.

The J gene is TRBJ1-1, the V gene TRBV9; D perhaps matches TRBD1 (5 bases). The CDR3 is made up of 12 amino acids. The germline gives CDR1 SGDLS, CDR2 YYNGEE. V was cut by 4 bases and J by 4 bases, with 8 bases left in between. The CDR3 protein is CASSSGGTEAFF. CDR3 DNA sequence: TGTGCCAGCAGCTCCGGGGGCACTGAAGCTTTCTTT.

This chain links TRBV6-4 with TRBJ1-1, with TRBD1 matching 9 bases. Germline CDR1 reads MRHNA; CDR2 reads SNTAGT. V was clipped by 4 bases and J by 8 bases; unmatched bases: 8. The CDR3 loop spans 14 amino acids. As DNA, the CDR3 is TGTGCCAGCAGTGTCACGACAGGGGGTGCCGAAGCTTTCTTT. Protein sequence: CASSVTTGGAEAFF.

The genes are TRBV5-1 and TRBJ1-3, with 9 bases aligning to TRBD1. V was clipped by 4 bases and J by 3 bases; unmatched bases: 5. Germline V gives CDR1 SGHRS, CDR2 YFSETQ. The CDR3 is 15 residues long. CDR3 protein: CASSTWTGDGNTIYF. CDR3 bases: TGCGCCAGCAGCACGTGGACAGGGGATGGAAACACCATATATTTT.

The J gene is TRBJ2-7, the V gene TRBV2, with 9 bases identical to TRBD2. This CDR3 is built from 15 residues. Per germline, CDR1 SNHLY and CDR2 FYNNEI. V was clipped by 0 bases and J by 2 bases; unmatched bases: 2. In nucleotides, the CDR3 is TGTGCCAGCAGTGAAGCGGCGGGAGGGGCCTACGAGCAGTACTTC. It encodes CASSEAAGGAYEQYF.

The chain uses TRBV3-1 (or the pseudogene TRBV3-2) and TRBJ2-2; TRBD1 might be the D (5 bases). In germline, CDR1 is LGHDT, CDR2 YNNKEL (reference sequence). The CDR3 consists of 13 residues. Trimming stripped 4 bases from V and 8 bases from J, with 11 bases between. CDR3 coding DNA: TGTGCCAGCAGCCCACAGGTCCTGGGGGAGCTGTTTTTT. Its protein is CASSPQVLGELFF.